This entry lists 15 T cell receptor beta chains sequenced from one sample in a study of spatial heterogeneity in lung cancer. As to time point: sample taken at primary tumor resection. TCRdb used MiXCR to reprocess the 5' RACE reads, holding one entry per CDR3 protein. The data hold 50,000 to 75,000 distinct CDR3 sequences, with approximately 6.3% observed a single time. Material: PBMCs, obtained at surgery. These TCRs come from a female donor with early-stage non-small cell lung cancer.

The chain combines TRBV5-1 with TRBJ2-7, with 8 nucleotides matching TRBD1. Germline CDR1 and CDR2: SGHRS and YFSETQ. CDR3 size: 15 residues. V was pared by 4 bases and J by 5 bases, with 11 bases of the junction left unmatched. The CDR3 DNA is TGCGCCAGCAGCGTGGACAGGGACCGAGGTAACGAGCAGTACGTC. This gives the protein CASSVDRDRGNEQYV.

The J gene is TRBJ2-5, the V gene TRBV5-4; 8 bases are a match to TRBD1. Germline assignment: CDR1 SGHNT and CDR2 YYREEE (reference sequence). V trimming: 1 base; J trimming: 4 bases; junction bases outside the gene matches: 9. CDR3 size: 16 residues. CDR3 sequence reads: CASSLFRTGWRETQYF. Written as DNA, the CDR3 is TGTGCCAGCAGCTTGTTTCGGACAGGGTGGAGAGAGACCCAGTACTTC.

The chain couples TRBV5-1 to TRBJ1-6; D is undetermined. Germline-derived CDR1 and CDR2 are SGHRS and YFSETQ. The CDR3 runs to 12 residues. The V gene lost 0 bases and the J gene lost 10 bases, with 5 bases spanning the gap. The CDR3 nucleotides are TGCGCCAGCAGCTTGGAGCGATCACCCCTCCACTTT. Translated, it gives CASSLERSPLHF.

This clonotype was counted only a few times. The rearrangement links TRBV27 to TRBJ2-2; D is possibly TRBD2 (6 bases). Trimming left V 6 bases short and J 5 bases short, with 22 bases between. The CDR3 totals 17 residues. Germline lookup yields CDR1 MNHEY and CDR2 SMNVEV (reference sequence). DNA for the CDR3: TGTGCCAGCAGGTGGGGTCTAGCGCCCAGAGGGACCGGGGAGCTGTTTTTT. Translated: CASRWGLAPRGTGELFF.

This clonotype was detected ten times or more. CDR3 protein: CSVGDTTAKNIQYF. The CDR3 nucleotides are TGCAGCGTTGGGGACACGACAGCCAAAAACATTCAGTACTTC. This rearrangement joins TRBV29-1 to TRBJ2-4; D may be TRBD1 (6 bases). CDR1 and CDR2 (germline): SQVTM, ANQGSEA. The CDR3 length is 14 residues. Deletions cut 4 bases from V and 0 bases from J, with 10 bases between.

V gene TRBV28 combines with J gene TRBJ1-5; the match to TRBD1 covers 7 bases. Trimming cost V 3 bases and J 5 bases; bases outside gene matches: 7. This CDR3 is built from 15 residues. Germline CDR1 is MDHEN and CDR2 is SYDVKM. CDR3 residues: CASSLSGGDHQPQHF. CDR3 DNA: TGTGCCAGCAGTTTGTCAGGGGGTGATCATCAGCCCCAGCATTTT.

V and J are TRBV12-3 or TRBV12-4 and TRBJ1-2; 9 positions match TRBD1. The trim removed 8 bases at V and 1 base at J, leaving 11 bases unmatched. The length of the CDR3 is 16 residues. Here the CDR3 DNA reads TGTGCCAGCGGGATAGGGACAGGGATTCTTAACTATGGCTACACCTTC. It specifies CASGIGTGILNYGYTF.

The chain joins TRBV5-1 to TRBJ2-5; possibly TRBD1 or TRBD2 for D (6 bases each). V was shortened by 4 bases and J by 2 bases, with 15 bases between the two germline ends. Germline V gene data show CDR1 as SGHRS and CDR2 as YFSETQ. This CDR3 is built from 15 residues. CDR3 sequence (DNA): TGCGCCAGCAGCCTAAACGGGGGCGCTCAAGAGACCCAGTACTTC. This encodes CASSLNGGAQETQYF.

The rearrangement joins TRBV10-3 to TRBJ1-6; D is uncertain. The germline V gene has CDR1 ENHRY and CDR2 SYGVKD. The V gene lost 1 base and the J gene lost 7 bases, with 11 bases spanning the gap. The CDR3 is 15 residues long. In DNA form, the CDR3 reads TGTGCCATCAGTGAGTTGGGCCCTGAGAATTCACCCCTCCACTTT. Amino acid sequence: CAISELGPENSPLHF.

This clonotype was detected ten times or more. The chain employs TRBV20-1 and TRBJ2-7; 11 bases are a match to TRBD1. The J segment lost 4 bases and the V segment lost 5 bases, leaving 7 bases of the junction unmatched. The CDR3 totals 14 residues. Germline CDR1 DFQATT, CDR2 SNEGSKA (reference sequence). The CDR3 DNA reads TGCAGTGCTTGGGACAGGGGGAAGTCATACGAGCAGTACTTC. Its translation is CSAWDRGKSYEQYF.

The gene calls are TRBV7-9 and TRBJ1-6; D unclear. With 4 bases removed from V and 0 bases from J, the gap between germline ends came to 10 bases. Germline V gives CDR1 SEHNR, CDR2 FQNEAQ (reference sequence). The CDR3 contains 16 residues. The CDR3 protein is CASSSPISSYNSPLHF. The CDR3 DNA reads TGTGCCAGCAGCTCCCCTATAAGCTCCTATAATTCACCCCTCCACTTT.

About this clonotype: Possible read error: a much larger clone is one base away. This chain uses TRBV3-1 with TRBJ2-6; D may be TRBD1 or TRBD2 (6 bases each). This CDR3 has 15 amino acids. Germline V lookup: CDR1 LGHDT, CDR2 YNNKEL (reference sequence). CDR3 residues: CASSQDQTGANVLAF. The CDR3 coding sequence is TGTGCCAGCAGCCAAGACCAGACGGGGGCCAACGTCCTGGCTTTC.

This clonotype showed up many times. V is TRBV4-1 and J is TRBJ2-2; D is undetermined. V lost 1 base and J lost 5, with 17 bases in between. Germline CDR1 is MGHRA and CDR2 is YSYEKL. The CDR3 totals 17 residues. The CDR3: CASSQGPRSEGTGELFF. In nucleotides, the CDR3 is TGCGCCAGCAGCCAAGGCCCGAGATCCGAAGGAACCGGGGAGCTGTTTTTT.

This clonotype was seen repeatedly, ten times or more. The V and J genes are TRBV29-1 and TRBJ1-2; 10 positions agree with TRBD1. J was trimmed by 7 bases and V by 0 bases; bases with no gene match: 2. This CDR3 region has 13 residues. Germline lookup yields CDR1 SQVTM and CDR2 ANQGSEA. As DNA, the CDR3 is TGCAGCGTTGAAGAGACAGGGGGCGGTGGCTACACCTTC. Translating gives CSVEETGGGGYTF.

The rearrangement links TRBV5-1 to TRBJ2-1; D gene uncertain. The CDR3 is 16 amino acids. Germline V lookup: CDR1 SGHRS, CDR2 YFSETQ. Trimming pared 0 bases from V and 0 bases from J, leaving 10 bases between. The DNA for the CDR3 is TGCGCCAGCAGCTTGGTGAGCGAAAGCTCCTACAATGAGCAGTTCTTC. Protein sequence: CASSLVSESSYNEQFF.